This T cell receptor beta chain was identified in a study of cytomegalovirus exposure and HLA in healthy donors. The study, taken as a whole, reports: It was assumed in the presence/absence analyses that sequencing depth was roughly uniform across donors. The study recorded 150 to 200 TCR beta chains that were cytomegalovirus-associated. Most of the TCR beta V segments (in an earlier analysis) were productive either about 90% or about 30% of the time. Confirmation in vitro established that a few CMV-associated chains were specific for CMV antigens.

Worth noting for this clone: The antigen is unknown.

PCR involved 60 Vbeta and 13 Jbeta primers. The data were produced by immunoSEQ multiplex PCR, yet TCRdb's version contains in-frame clones alone and is incomplete. The sample includes some 80,000 clones, around 79% of them seen just once. CDR3 length equals 15 residues. V was trimmed by 7 bases and J by 2 bases, leaving 18 bases between them. CDR1 is SQVTM, CDR2 ANQGSEA, per germline. This receptor was obtained from a man younger than 35 in good health and CMV-seropositive. Sequences were obtained from PBMCs. The chain combines TRBV29-1 with TRBJ2-1; maybe TRBD1 (5 bases). Here the CDR3 reads CSAVGLQVAYNEQFF. The DNA of the CDR3 is TGCAGCGCGGTGGGGTTACAGGTCGCCTACAATGAGCAGTTCTTC.